This TCR beta chain stems from a study of blood T cell repertoires in COVID-19. The V segment lost 2 bases and the J segment 4 bases; nucleotides outside the gene matches: 3. This CDR3 region has 15 residues. Germline V gene data show CDR1 as MGHRA and CDR2 as YSYEKL. Sequenced by immunoSEQ multiplex PCR; TCRdb stores in-frame clones only, minus some. The sample contains over 200,000 clones, about 87% of which appear only once. The source material was PBMCs or T cells enriched from blood (not recorded which). V is TRBV4-1 and J is TRBJ2-3, with TRBD1 identical over 10 bases. The TCR originated in a man aged 25 to 40 who had recovered from COVID-19. CDR3 coding DNA: TGCGCCAGCAGCCAACCCGGACAGGGGGCAGATACGCAGTATTTT. Protein: CASSQPGQGADTQYF.